The rows below give T cell receptor beta chains drawn from one sample of a study of T cells after yellow fever vaccination. TCRdb independently ran MiXCR on the 5' RACE reads; one entry per CDR3 protein. The table shows 360,000 or so distinct CDR3 sequences, with 9.5% to 13% occurring only once. The specimen comprised PBMCs, sampled on the day of the first yellow fever vaccination. The receptors were sampled from a man in his late teens or twenties who received the YFV17D yellow fever vaccine. The CDR3 runs from the conserved cysteine through the conserved F or W. The D gene is left open where the match is weak. Some rows have no size entry. The others give once, few or many, or a class for an expanded clone.

CDR3aa,CDR3nt,v_gene,abundance,j_gene,d_gene
CASSQSGAWQETQYF,TGTGCCAGCAGCCAATCGGGGGCATGGCAAGAGACCCAGTACTTC,TRBV14,NA,TRBJ2-5,NA
CASSQVLMWDYEQYF,TGCGCCAGCAGCCAAGTCCTGATGTGGGATTACGAGCAGTACTTC,TRBV4-1,few,TRBJ2-7,NA
CASSHPQGDPKNIQYF,TGTGCCAGCAGCCACCCGCAGGGAGATCCCAAAAACATTCAGTACTTC,TRBV4-2,many,TRBJ2-4,NA
CASSPGAGSSYNEQFF,TGCGCCAGCAGCCCGGGAGCTGGGAGCTCCTACAATGAGCAGTTCTTC,TRBV4-1,many,TRBJ2-1,NA
CASSDRTGANYGYTF,TGCGCCAGCAGCGACAGGACGGGAGCCAACTATGGCTACACCTTC,TRBV4-3,NA,TRBJ1-2,NA
CASSFLGLINYGYTF,TGCGCCAGCAGCTTCTTAGGTTTAATCAACTATGGCTACACCTTC,TRBV5-1,NA,TRBJ1-2,NA
CASSLTGQGFATEGYTF,TGTGCCAGCAGTTTAACCGGACAGGGGTTTGCTACTGAGGGCTACACCTTC,TRBV12-3/TRBV12-4,NA,TRBJ1-2,TRBD1
CASSRDQADHEQFF,TGTGCCAGCAGCCGTGACCAGGCGGATCATGAGCAGTTCTTC,TRBV12-3/TRBV12-4,many,TRBJ2-1,NA
CASSYGYRGSYEQYF,TGTGCCAGCAGTTACGGATACAGGGGCTCCTACGAGCAGTACTTC,TRBV6-2/TRBV6-3,NA,TRBJ2-7,TRBD1
CASSFWDYNEQFF,TGTGCCAGCAGCTTTTGGGACTACAATGAGCAGTTCTTC,TRBV5-6,many,TRBJ2-1,NA
CASSLQGGDTGELFF,TGCGCCAGCAGCCTACAGGGAGGGGACACCGGGGAGCTGTTTTTT,TRBV5-1,NA,TRBJ2-2,NA
CASSQDYQGGFYEQYF,TGCGCCAGCAGCCAAGATTATCAGGGGGGATTTTACGAGCAGTACTTC,TRBV4-3,many,TRBJ2-7,NA
CASSYRAGDQPQHF,TGTGCCAGCAGTTACCGGGCTGGCGATCAGCCCCAGCATTTT,TRBV6-5,few,TRBJ1-5,NA
CASSLVASGGGTDTQYF,TGTGCCAGCAGCTTAGTAGCTAGCGGGGGGGGCACAGATACGCAGTATTTT,TRBV7-2,large,TRBJ2-3,TRBD2
CASSIGGEYSNQPQHF,TGTGCCAGTAGTATAGGAGGAGAATATAGCAATCAGCCCCAGCATTTT,TRBV19,few,TRBJ1-5,NA
CASSPGTGGADEQFF,TGTGCCAGCAGCCCGGGGACAGGGGGAGCGGATGAGCAGTTCTTC,TRBV11-2,few,TRBJ2-1,TRBD1
CASSRDRGYEQFF,TGTGCCAGCAGTCGGGACAGGGGCTATGAGCAGTTCTTC,TRBV6-6,NA,TRBJ2-1,TRBD1
CATSRDGGADYGYTF,TGTGCCACCAGCAGAGACGGCGGAGCGGACTATGGCTACACCTTC,TRBV15,NA,TRBJ1-2,NA
CATSAAGSPNGQFF,TGTGCCACCAGTGCGGCAGGTAGTCCCAACGGGCAGTTCTTC,TRBV24-1,NA,TRBJ2-1,NA
CASSKGDSYEQYF,TGCGCCAGCAGTAAGGGTGACTCCTACGAGCAGTACTTC,TRBV5-1,few,TRBJ2-7,NA
CASRLSSNQPQHF,TGTGCCAGCAGACTATCGAGCAATCAGCCCCAGCATTTT,TRBV12-3/TRBV12-4,few,TRBJ1-5,NA
CASKGDMVANTGELFF,TGTGCCAGTAAGGGTGACATGGTAGCGAACACCGGGGAGCTGTTTTTT,TRBV19,NA,TRBJ2-2,NA
CASSPNSDTQYF,TGTGCCAGCAGCCCCAATTCGGATACGCAGTATTTT,TRBV6-5,many,TRBJ2-3,NA
CASSQDLGQGGEQYF,TGCGCCAGCAGCCAAGATCTGGGTCAGGGAGGCGAGCAGTACTTC,TRBV4-1,many,TRBJ2-7,NA
CASSEYSGKTGNTIYF,TGTGCCAGCAGTGAATATTCGGGGAAGACTGGAAACACCATATATTTT,TRBV25-1,NA,TRBJ1-3,NA
CASKGSVSTEAFF,TGTGCCAGCAAGGGATCAGTGAGCACTGAAGCTTTCTTT,TRBV27,NA,TRBJ1-1,NA
CASSWVTRQDTQYF,TGTGCCAGCAGTTGGGTGACTAGGCAAGATACGCAGTATTTT,TRBV6-2/TRBV6-3,NA,TRBJ2-3,NA
CASSQQEQGDTGELFF,TGTGCCAGCAGCCAACAGGAACAGGGCGACACCGGGGAGCTGTTTTTT,TRBV4-2,NA,TRBJ2-2,NA